The clone carrying this T cell receptor beta chain was observed a few times. Its target is unknown. The genes and germline here are from mouse. The CDR3 end is not reached by the read, which stops 1 residue before it; the germline J gene fills it in. Time point meaning: mouse harvest day 14 after allogeneic transplant. Mouse grafts combined 10^7 T-cell-depleted bone marrow cells with 10^6 splenic CD5+ T cells. The source of the sample is a study of tissue T cells after allogeneic stem cell transplantation. Overall study results and limits: Tissue-detected TCR repertoire was only partly captured by blood and spleen T cells.

The method was immunoSEQ multiplex PCR; TCRdb's version includes in-frame clones alone and lacks a portion of them. The sample holds thousands of clones, approximately 35% seen once. The CDR3 runs 15 residues. Germline lookup yields CDR1 SGHSA and CDR2 FRNQAP. V was clipped by 1 base and J by 0 bases; unmatched bases: 1. The TCR originated in a female BALB/c mouse given C57BL/6 T cells with graft-versus-host disease after an allogeneic hematopoietic cell transplant. Sequencing used skin. The rearrangement links TRBV16 to TRBJ2-4, with 7 bases lining up with TRBD2. CDR3 region: CASSLVGGSQNTLYF. CDR3 bases read: TGTGCAAGCAGCTTAGTGGGGGGTAGTCAAAACACCTTGTAC.